This T cell receptor beta chain was identified in a study of control samples from healthy donors and cancer patients. Profiled with immunoSEQ multiplex PCR; TCRdb holds only in-frame clones, not every one. In the table there are tens of thousands of clones, around 93% of which are singletons. Deletions cut 9 bases from V and 8 bases from J, with 14 bases between. This CDR3 comprises 11 residues. The germline CDR1 and CDR2 sequences are SGHDT and YYEEEE. This TCR was recovered from a woman in her thirties or forties with head and neck cancer. J is TRBJ1-2 and V is TRBV5-6; D remains ambiguous. Source material: PBMCs. The CDR3 nucleotides read TGTGCCAATCCTCAGGTAGTGGGCTACACCTTC. It encodes CANPQVVGYTF.